These 25 T cell receptor beta chains were all obtained from the same sample, sequenced in a study of shared clonotypes between healthy human individuals. The naive CD8 population came from CD45RO-negative cells selected for CCR7, without terminally differentiated effector memory CD45RA+ cells. Clones were sequenced by immunoSEQ multiplex PCR, and TCRdb holds only the in-frame ones, with some missing. The table lists millions of clones, roughly 95% of them singletons. The sample comprised naive CD8+ T cells sorted from blood. The source of these receptors is a man between 18 and 29 years old in good health.

This chain joins TRBV5-6 and TRBJ1-6, with D unclear. V was cut by 1 base and J by 0 bases, with 11 bases left in between. The CDR3 covers 17 residues. Looked up from germline, CDR1 is SGHDT and CDR2 is YYEEEE. CDR3 loop: CASSLFHLGSYNSPLHF. The CDR3 nucleotides are TGTGCCAGCAGCTTGTTTCACCTTGGCTCCTATAATTCACCCCTCCACTTT.

The chain combines TRBV28 with TRBJ2-3; the D gene could be TRBD1 or TRBD2 (5 bases each). Deletions cut 3 bases from V and 2 bases from J, with 9 bases between. The germline CDR1 and CDR2 sequences are MDHEN and SYDVKM. The CDR3 is made up of 14 amino acids. The CDR3, as DNA: TGTGCCAGCAGTTTCACAGGACTCACAGATACGCAGTATTTT. It translates to CASSFTGLTDTQYF.

In this sample, this clone turned up once. The rearrangement joins TRBV27 to TRBJ1-2, with 8 bases fitting TRBD1. This CDR3 is 13 amino acids long. The J segment lost 8 bases and the V segment lost 4 bases, leaving 6 bases of the junction unmatched. Germline V lookup: CDR1 MNHEY, CDR2 SMNVEV (reference sequence). Here the CDR3 DNA reads TGTGCCAGCAGTTCCCCGACAGGGGTGGGCTACACCTTC. This gives the protein CASSSPTGVGYTF.

This clone has more than one count but fewer than ten. This chain links TRBV7-2 with TRBJ1-6; D uncertain. The germline V gene encodes CDR1 SGHTA and CDR2 FQGNSA. The CDR3 consists of 16 residues. V lost 5 bases, J lost 8 bases, and 19 bases lay in between. CDR3 DNA sequence: TGTGCCAGCAGCCCCATCGCGGTATTTTCGGATTCACCCCTCCACTTT. Amino acid sequence: CASSPIAVFSDSPLHF. The whole variable domain, remainder taken from reference TRBV7-2 and TRBJ1-6, is GAGVSQSPSNKVTEKGKDVELRCDPISGHTALYWYRQSLGQGLEFLIYFQGNSAPDKSGLPSDRFSAERTGGSVSTLTIQRTQQEDSAVYLCASSPIAVFSDSPLHFGNGTRLTVT.

The chain links TRBV27 to TRBJ2-1; 7 positions match TRBD1. The CDR3 is 14 amino acids. Germline CDR1 is MNHEY and CDR2 is SMNVEV (reference sequence). V lost 5 bases, J lost 4 bases, and 5 bases stayed unmatched. The CDR3 sequence: CASSHRDRYNEQFF. The CDR3 DNA is TGTGCCAGCAGTCACCGGGACAGATACAATGAGCAGTTCTTC.

V usage is TRBV10-3 and J usage is TRBJ2-5; the D is unclear. V was clipped by 2 bases and J by 7 bases, with 11 bases between them. Germline loops: CDR1 ENHRY, CDR2 SYGVKD. The CDR3 length is 13 residues. The CDR3: CAISETTVGTQYF. CDR3 DNA: TGTGCCATCAGTGAGACCACCGTTGGGACCCAGTACTTC.

The table lists this clone with a count of one. The genes are TRBV5-1 and TRBJ1-2; 9 bases match TRBD1. There are 15 residues in the CDR3. Trimming took 4 bases from V and 6 from J; bases not matched to a gene: 10. CDR1 is SGHRS, CDR2 YFSETQ, per germline. The CDR3 spells CASSPEGQGGDGYTF. CDR3 nucleotides: TGCGCCAGCAGCCCGGAGGGACAGGGAGGGGATGGCTACACCTTC.

V usage is TRBV5-6 and J usage is TRBJ1-6; TRBD1 agrees at 9 bases. Trimming removed 2 bases from V and 12 bases from J; junction bases left unmatched: 3. Germline V lookup: CDR1 SGHDT, CDR2 YYEEEE. The length of the CDR3 is 13 residues. CDR3 residues: CASSFPGQGPLHF. In nucleotides, the CDR3 is TGTGCCAGCAGCTTTCCGGGACAGGGACCCCTCCACTTT.

The V and J genes are TRBV7-9 and TRBJ2-7; tentative D call: TRBD2 (5 bases). The CDR3 consists of 16 residues. Trimming removed 1 base at V and 2 bases at J, with 15 bases between. Per the germline V gene, CDR1 is SEHNR and CDR2 is FQNEAQ (reference sequence). The CDR3 nucleotides are TGTGCCAGCAGCTTAGTTTTCACCGAGGGCACCTACGAGCAGTACTTC. Protein: CASSLVFTEGTYEQYF.

The chain employs TRBV11-1 and TRBJ2-3; 14 bases are a match to TRBD2. From germline, CDR1 is SGHAT and CDR2 FQDESV (reference sequence). The CDR3 sequence is 16 residues long. Trimming removed 5 bases from V and 3 bases from J; junction bases left unmatched: 4. In DNA form, the CDR3 reads TGTGCCAGCAGCGGGAGGACTAGCGGGGGGACAGATACGCAGTATTTT. This encodes CASSGRTSGGTDTQYF.

The V and J genes are TRBV28 and TRBJ1-1, with TRBD1 as a possible D gene (5 bases). Germline V gene lookup returns CDR1 MDHEN and CDR2 SYDVKM. The length of the CDR3 is 17 residues. Trimming stripped 4 bases from V and 1 base from J, with 19 bases between. The chain's CDR3 is CASSSPGEPGGNTEAFF. Here the CDR3 DNA reads TGTGCCAGCAGTTCTCCTGGGGAACCTGGGGGGAACACTGAAGCTTTCTTT. The full variable domain, completed using reference TRBV28 and TRBJ1-1, is DVKVTQSSRYLVKRTGEKVFLECVQDMDHENMFWYRQDPGLGLRLIYFSYDVKMKEKGDIPEGYSVSREKKERFSLILESASTNQTSMYLCASSSPGEPGGNTEAFFGQGTRLTVV.

This clone came up once. This chain connects TRBV2 to TRBJ2-7, with D tentatively TRBD2 (6 bases). The CDR3 sequence is 15 residues long. V was cut by 1 base and J by 5 bases, with 15 bases left in between. Germline V lookup: CDR1 SNHLY, CDR2 FYNNEI. CDR3 sequence reads: CASSEVARPGDEQYF. As DNA, the CDR3 is TGTGCCAGCAGTGAAGTAGCTCGACCGGGGGACGAGCAGTACTTC.

Regarding this clone: At one of its ends the junction is not consistent with the germline gene, which may arise from a read error. The V gene is TRBV7-2, the J gene TRBJ2-1; 10 bases align to TRBD2. CDR3 length: 14 residues. Germline CDR1 reads SGHTA; CDR2 reads FQGNSA. CDR3 in amino acids: CASSLAGEGNEQFF. CDR3 in DNA: TGTGCCAGCAGCCTAGCGGGAGAGGGGAATGAGCAGTTCTTC.

The count of this clone is one. V and J are TRBV6-5 and TRBJ2-7; D is possibly TRBD1 (8 bases). The CDR3 sequence is 16 residues long. V was cut by 0 bases and J by 2 bases, with 14 bases left in between. Germline assignment: CDR1 MNHEY and CDR2 SVGAGI. The CDR3 loop reads CASSYSRTGTTYEQYF. CDR3 DNA sequence: TGTGCCAGCAGTTACTCGAGGACAGGGACTACCTACGAGCAGTACTTC.

The rearrangement uses TRBV4-3 and TRBJ2-7; 7 bases are shared with TRBD1. CDR3 size: 19 residues. The germline CDR1 and CDR2 sequences are LGHNA and YSLEER. The V and J ends lost 0 bases and 2 bases, in that order; junction bases with no gene match: 16. CDR3 in amino acids: CASSQDTPLDREVTYEQYF. In nucleotides, the CDR3 is TGCGCCAGCAGCCAAGATACCCCCCTAGACAGGGAAGTAACCTACGAGCAGTACTTC.

This rearrangement joins TRBV7-9 to TRBJ2-3, with 9 bases matching TRBD2. This CDR3 has 17 amino acids. The V gene's germline CDR1 is SEHNR and CDR2 FQNEAQ (reference sequence). V shed 2 bases and J 5 bases; nucleotides not matched to a gene: 11. CDR3 loop: CASSLLMGGRAGDTQYF. CDR3 coding DNA: TGTGCCAGCAGCTTATTGATGGGCGGGAGGGCCGGAGATACGCAGTATTTT.

The rearrangement joins TRBV29-1 to TRBJ1-5, with TRBD1 identical over 8 bases. Germline CDR1 reads SQVTM; CDR2 reads ANQGSEA. J gave up 6 bases and V 5 bases, and 3 bases lay outside the gene matches. This CDR3 has 12 residues. The CDR3 nucleotides are TGCAGCGTTACAGGGGGAGGTCAGCCCCAGCATTTT. Its protein product is CSVTGGGQPQHF.

The chain is built from TRBV2 and TRBJ2-1, with D possibly being TRBD1 or TRBD2 (5 bases each). The CDR3 totals 14 residues. CDR1 is SNHLY and CDR2 is FYNNEI in the germline V gene. Trimming shortened V by 8 bases and J by 10 bases, and 21 bases separated the two germline ends. CDR3 sequence reads: CASDQGTSPGEQFF. CDR3 nucleotide sequence: TGTGCCAGCGACCAAGGGACCTCGCCGGGAGAGCAGTTCTTC.

The V call is TRBV28, the J call TRBJ2-5, with 9 bases lining up with TRBD1. Per germline, CDR1 MDHEN and CDR2 SYDVKM. V lost 2 bases, J lost 5 bases, and 3 bases stayed unmatched. The CDR3 covers 14 residues. The CDR3 protein is CASSLGTGTETQYF. CDR3 coding DNA: TGTGCCAGCAGTTTAGGGACAGGGACGGAGACCCAGTACTTC. The full variable domain, completed using reference TRBV28 and TRBJ2-5, is DVKVTQSSRYLVKRTGEKVFLECVQDMDHENMFWYRQDPGLGLRLIYFSYDVKMKEKGDIPEGYSVSREKKERFSLILESASTNQTSMYLCASSLGTGTETQYFGPGTRLLVL.

V gene TRBV7-3 combines with J gene TRBJ2-5; 8 positions agree with TRBD2. V gave up 5 bases and J gave up 4 bases; unmatched junction bases: 12. The CDR3 totals 16 residues. Germline V CDR1 and CDR2: SGHTA, FQGTGA. The CDR3 DNA reads as TGTGCCAGCAGCCCCTCGGGTAGCGGGATAGCAGAGACCCAGTACTTC. Protein product: CASSPSGSGIAETQYF.

This clone has just one count. J is TRBJ1-3 and V is TRBV13; 9 bases line up with TRBD1. Germline V gives CDR1 PRHDT, CDR2 FYEKMQ (reference sequence). V shed 0 bases, J shed 11 bases, and the junction held 8 bases outside the gene matches. This CDR3 region has 15 residues. The CDR3 region is CASSLGPGQGRAIYF. CDR3 nucleotide sequence: TGTGCCAGCAGCTTAGGCCCGGGACAGGGCCGGGCCATATATTTT.

V and J are TRBV14 and TRBJ2-2; 11 nucleotides agree with TRBD2. Trimming cost V 4 bases and J 2 bases; bases outside gene matches: 9. The germline gives CDR1 SGHDN, CDR2 FVKESK. This CDR3 has 18 residues. For the CDR3, the DNA is TGTGCCAGCAGCCTTTTCTCCGGGACTAGCGGAAACACCGGGGAGCTGTTTTTT. This gives the protein CASSLFSGTSGNTGELFF.

This clone is a singleton in its sample. Other DNA sequences in the sample encode the same CDR3. V gene TRBV27 combines with J gene TRBJ2-7, with 7 nucleotides matching TRBD1. Per the germline V gene, CDR1 is MNHEY and CDR2 is SMNVEV (reference sequence). This CDR3 spans 14 amino acids. Trimming cost V 5 bases and J 3 bases; bases outside gene matches: 7. The CDR3 here is CASSARQGSYEQYF. CDR3 sequence (DNA): TGTGCCAGCAGTGCCCGACAGGGTAGCTACGAGCAGTACTTC.

This chain joins TRBV2 and TRBJ1-4; 8 bases fit TRBD1. V lost 11 bases to trimming and J lost 4 bases; unmatched junction nucleotides: 6. The CDR3 runs 13 residues. Germline V gene sequence: CDR1 SNHLY, CDR2 FYNNEI. The CDR3 reads CAVLTGDNEKLFF. Written as DNA, the CDR3 is TGTGCCGTCCTGACAGGGGATAATGAAAAACTGTTTTTT.

This rearrangement joins TRBV9 to TRBJ2-1; D might be TRBD2 (6 bases). Germline V gene sequence: CDR1 SGDLS, CDR2 YYNGEE. V was cut by 4 bases and J by 0 bases, with 14 bases left in between. The CDR3 runs to 16 residues. The CDR3 spells CASSTQRVSSYNEQFF. The CDR3 region has the DNA TGTGCCAGCAGCACACAGCGGGTTAGCTCCTACAATGAGCAGTTCTTC.